This is a list of T cell receptor beta chains from one sample in a study of cytomegalovirus exposure and HLA in healthy donors. The method was immunoSEQ multiplex PCR; TCRdb's version includes in-frame clones alone and lacks a portion of them. Of about 140,000 clones in the sample, just under 85% were seen once. The sample taken for sequencing was PBMCs. The receptors were gathered from a man under 40 in good health and CMV-seropositive. Each CDR3 is given with its conserved first and last residue. Each record gives: J gene, clone size, D gene, CDR3 length, V gene, CDR3 protein, CDR3 DNA. The D gene is left open where the match is weak. Clone size is shown for a subset of rows, as once, few, many or a class of expanded clone.

j_call: TRBJ2-7; clone_size: NA; d_call: TRBD2; cdr3_length: 15; v_call: TRBV11-2; cdr3_aa: CASSPTSGSAYEQYF; cdr3_nt: TGTGCCAGCAGCCCGACTAGCGGGAGCGCCTACGAGCAGTACTTC
j_call: TRBJ2-1; clone_size: NA; d_call: TRBD2; cdr3_length: 16; v_call: TRBV7-9; cdr3_aa: CASSLQRGSSYNEQFF; cdr3_nt: TGTGCCAGCAGCTTACAGCGGGGGAGCTCCTACAATGAGCAGTTCTTC
j_call: TRBJ1-1; clone_size: NA; d_call: NA; cdr3_length: 13; v_call: TRBV15; cdr3_aa: CATSRDHELEAFF; cdr3_nt: TGTGCCACCAGCAGAGATCACGAGCTTGAAGCTTTCTTT
j_call: TRBJ1-2; clone_size: NA; d_call: TRBD1; cdr3_length: 17; v_call: TRBV4-1; cdr3_aa: CASSQDPSGTDHWGYTF; cdr3_nt: TGCGCCAGCAGCCAAGATCCTTCTGGGACAGACCACTGGGGCTACACCTTC
j_call: TRBJ1-5; clone_size: NA; d_call: NA; cdr3_length: 16; v_call: TRBV7-9; cdr3_aa: CASSLDTLGINQPQHF; cdr3_nt: TGTGCCAGCAGCTTAGATACCTTGGGCATCAATCAGCCCCAGCATTTT
j_call: TRBJ2-7; clone_size: NA; d_call: TRBD1; cdr3_length: 13; v_call: TRBV2; cdr3_aa: CASSDGDRGEQYF; cdr3_nt: TGTGCCAGCAGTGATGGGGACAGGGGCGAGCAGTACTTC
j_call: TRBJ1-2; clone_size: NA; d_call: NA; cdr3_length: 18; v_call: TRBV5-6; cdr3_aa: CASSSTVRFGFRGYGYTF; cdr3_nt: TGTGCCAGCAGCTCCACGGTCAGGTTCGGTTTTCGTGGCTATGGCTACACCTTC
j_call: TRBJ2-3; clone_size: NA; d_call: TRBD1; cdr3_length: 15; v_call: TRBV6-4; cdr3_aa: CASSDTGQGTDTQYF; cdr3_nt: TGTGCCAGCAGTGACACGGGACAGGGCACAGATACGCAGTATTTT
j_call: TRBJ2-7; clone_size: NA; d_call: NA; cdr3_length: 14; v_call: TRBV10-3; cdr3_aa: CATYDGGSLYEQYF; cdr3_nt: TGTGCCACCTACGACGGGGGATCCCTCTACGAGCAGTACTTC
j_call: TRBJ2-5; clone_size: NA; d_call: TRBD1; cdr3_length: 14; v_call: TRBV18; cdr3_aa: CASSRLYRGETQYF; cdr3_nt: TGTGCCAGCTCACGACTCTACAGGGGAGAGACCCAGTACTTC
j_call: TRBJ2-1; clone_size: NA; d_call: TRBD2; cdr3_length: 16; v_call: TRBV5-1; cdr3_aa: CASKTWGGLAGNEQFF; cdr3_nt: TGCGCCAGCAAAACGTGGGGGGGGCTAGCGGGAAATGAGCAGTTCTTC
j_call: TRBJ2-3; clone_size: NA; d_call: NA; cdr3_length: 15; v_call: TRBV18; cdr3_aa: CASSPAEGRTDTQYF; cdr3_nt: TGTGCCAGCTCACCAGCCGAGGGGAGGACAGATACGCAGTATTTT
j_call: TRBJ1-4; clone_size: NA; d_call: TRBD1; cdr3_length: 14; v_call: TRBV11-2; cdr3_aa: CASSRDRYNEKLFF; cdr3_nt: TGTGCCAGCAGCCGGGACAGGTATAATGAAAAACTGTTTTTT
j_call: TRBJ2-1; clone_size: NA; d_call: NA; cdr3_length: 14; v_call: TRBV7-2; cdr3_aa: CASSTRDSGNEQFF; cdr3_nt: TGTGCCAGCAGCACACGGGACAGCGGGAATGAGCAGTTCTTC
j_call: TRBJ2-7; clone_size: NA; d_call: TRBD2; cdr3_length: 15; v_call: TRBV7-2; cdr3_aa: CASSSLAGGRYEQYF; cdr3_nt: TGTGCCAGCAGCTCACTAGCGGGAGGTCGGTATGAGCAGTACTTC
j_call: TRBJ1-2; clone_size: NA; d_call: NA; cdr3_length: 13; v_call: TRBV30; cdr3_aa: CAWSPSFNYGYTF; cdr3_nt: TGTGCCTGGAGTCCCTCCTTTAACTATGGCTACACCTTC
j_call: TRBJ2-1; clone_size: NA; d_call: NA; cdr3_length: 15; v_call: TRBV6-5; cdr3_aa: CASSYGRSRGNEQFF; cdr3_nt: TGTGCCAGCAGTTACGGACGTTCCAGGGGCAATGAGCAGTTCTTC
j_call: TRBJ2-1; clone_size: NA; d_call: TRBD2; cdr3_length: 15; v_call: TRBV9; cdr3_aa: CASSGTSGNHNEQFF; cdr3_nt: TGTGCCAGCAGCGGGACTAGCGGGAACCACAATGAGCAGTTCTTC
j_call: TRBJ2-1; clone_size: NA; d_call: TRBD2; cdr3_length: 18; v_call: TRBV11-1; cdr3_aa: CASSLRAGGLPPYNEQFF; cdr3_nt: TGTGCCAGCAGCTTAAGAGCGGGAGGACTACCCCCATACAATGAGCAGTTCTTC
j_call: TRBJ1-2; clone_size: NA; d_call: NA; cdr3_length: 14; v_call: TRBV15; cdr3_aa: CATSRDREIGGYTF; cdr3_nt: TGTGCCACCAGCAGAGATCGGGAAATCGGGGGCTACACCTTC
j_call: TRBJ2-3; clone_size: NA; d_call: TRBD2; cdr3_length: 16; v_call: TRBV6-5; cdr3_aa: CASSLGTSGLTDTQYF; cdr3_nt: TGTGCCAGCAGTTTGGGGACTAGCGGACTTACAGATACGCAGTATTTT
j_call: TRBJ2-7; clone_size: NA; d_call: NA; cdr3_length: 19; v_call: TRBV21-1; cdr3_aa: CASSKRGYVAGGLTYEQYF; cdr3_nt: TGTGCCAGCAGCAAAAGAGGGTATGTAGCGGGGGGCCTCACCTACGAGCAGTACTTC
j_call: TRBJ2-1; clone_size: NA; d_call: NA; cdr3_length: 16; v_call: TRBV5-4; cdr3_aa: CASRILGGRSYNEQFF; cdr3_nt: TGTGCCAGCAGAATCTTAGGGGGTCGATCCTACAATGAGCAGTTCTTC
j_call: TRBJ2-7; clone_size: NA; d_call: TRBD1; cdr3_length: 13; v_call: TRBV29-1; cdr3_aa: CSGGDRGSYEQYF; cdr3_nt: TGCAGCGGCGGGGACAGGGGATCCTACGAGCAGTACTTC
j_call: TRBJ2-5; clone_size: once; d_call: NA; cdr3_length: 13; v_call: TRBV7-7; cdr3_aa: CASSLGPGETQYF; cdr3_nt: TGTGCCAGCAGCCTAGGTCCGGGGGAGACCCAGTACTTC
j_call: TRBJ1-2; clone_size: NA; d_call: NA; cdr3_length: 15; v_call: TRBV5-4; cdr3_aa: CASSFDFTTNYGYTF; cdr3_nt: TGTGCCAGCAGCTTCGATTTTACAACTAACTATGGCTACACCTTC
j_call: TRBJ1-2; clone_size: NA; d_call: TRBD1; cdr3_length: 17; v_call: TRBV5-6; cdr3_aa: CASSFLTGAKPPYGYTF; cdr3_nt: TGTGCCAGCAGCTTTTTGACAGGGGCCAAACCCCCCTATGGCTACACCTTC
j_call: TRBJ2-7; clone_size: NA; d_call: NA; cdr3_length: 15; v_call: TRBV7-2; cdr3_aa: CASSLEAKGFYEQYF; cdr3_nt: TGTGCCAGCAGCTTAGAGGCGAAGGGGTTCTACGAGCAGTACTTC
j_call: TRBJ2-1; clone_size: NA; d_call: TRBD2; cdr3_length: 15; v_call: TRBV10-1; cdr3_aa: CASSKAGGSYNEQFF; cdr3_nt: TGCGCCAGCAGTAAGGCCGGGGGGAGCTACAATGAGCAGTTCTTC
j_call: TRBJ1-1; clone_size: NA; d_call: TRBD1; cdr3_length: 14; v_call: TRBV5-4; cdr3_aa: CASSWDRDGTEAFF; cdr3_nt: TGTGCCAGCAGCTGGGACAGGGACGGCACTGAAGCTTTCTTT
j_call: TRBJ1-5; clone_size: NA; d_call: NA; cdr3_length: 13; v_call: TRBV5-6; cdr3_aa: CASSLDRNQPQHF; cdr3_nt: TGTGCCAGCAGCTTGGACAGGAATCAGCCCCAGCATTTT
j_call: TRBJ2-5; clone_size: NA; d_call: NA; cdr3_length: 13; v_call: TRBV30; cdr3_aa: CAWSVAGAETQYF; cdr3_nt: TGTGCCTGGAGTGTCGCGGGTGCGGAGACCCAGTACTTC
j_call: TRBJ2-5; clone_size: NA; d_call: NA; cdr3_length: 13; v_call: TRBV28; cdr3_aa: CASRLGGQETQYF; cdr3_nt: TGTGCCAGCAGACTTGGCGGGCAAGAGACCCAGTACTTC
j_call: TRBJ2-7; clone_size: NA; d_call: TRBD1; cdr3_length: 11; v_call: TRBV5-1; cdr3_aa: CASSLGQEQYF; cdr3_nt: TGCGCCAGCAGCCTGGGACAGGAGCAGTACTTC
j_call: TRBJ1-5; clone_size: NA; d_call: NA; cdr3_length: 14; v_call: TRBV6-1; cdr3_aa: CASSDRASNQPQHF; cdr3_nt: TGTGCCAGCAGTGACAGGGCTAGCAATCAGCCCCAGCATTTT
j_call: TRBJ1-6; clone_size: NA; d_call: TRBD1; cdr3_length: 17; v_call: TRBV12-5; cdr3_aa: CASGGTGGVYDNSPLHF; cdr3_nt: TGTGCTAGTGGTGGGACAGGGGGCGTTTATGATAATTCACCCCTCCACTTT
j_call: TRBJ1-1; clone_size: NA; d_call: NA; cdr3_length: 11; v_call: TRBV19; cdr3_aa: CASKSGTRAFF; cdr3_nt: TGTGCCAGTAAGTCCGGGACACGGGCGTTCTTT
j_call: TRBJ2-1; clone_size: NA; d_call: NA; cdr3_length: 12; v_call: TRBV6-5; cdr3_aa: CASSSFSGEQFF; cdr3_nt: TGTGCCAGCAGTTCGTTTAGTGGTGAGCAGTTCTTC
j_call: TRBJ2-2; clone_size: once; d_call: NA; cdr3_length: 13; v_call: TRBV5-6; cdr3_aa: CASSLTRAGELFF; cdr3_nt: TGTGCCAGCAGCTTGACTAGGGCCGGGGAGCTGTTTTTT
j_call: TRBJ2-5; clone_size: NA; d_call: TRBD1; cdr3_length: 15; v_call: TRBV5-1; cdr3_aa: CASSLGQGAGETQYF; cdr3_nt: TGCGCCAGCAGCTTAGGACAGGGGGCCGGTGAGACCCAGTACTTC
j_call: TRBJ1-2; clone_size: NA; d_call: TRBD1; cdr3_length: 14; v_call: TRBV18; cdr3_aa: CASSLGQVTYGYTF; cdr3_nt: TGTGCCAGCTCCCTCGGACAGGTTACCTATGGCTACACCTTC
j_call: TRBJ2-7; clone_size: NA; d_call: NA; cdr3_length: 11; v_call: TRBV11-2; cdr3_aa: CASSPVHEQYF; cdr3_nt: TGTGCCAGCAGCCCCGTCCACGAGCAGTACTTC